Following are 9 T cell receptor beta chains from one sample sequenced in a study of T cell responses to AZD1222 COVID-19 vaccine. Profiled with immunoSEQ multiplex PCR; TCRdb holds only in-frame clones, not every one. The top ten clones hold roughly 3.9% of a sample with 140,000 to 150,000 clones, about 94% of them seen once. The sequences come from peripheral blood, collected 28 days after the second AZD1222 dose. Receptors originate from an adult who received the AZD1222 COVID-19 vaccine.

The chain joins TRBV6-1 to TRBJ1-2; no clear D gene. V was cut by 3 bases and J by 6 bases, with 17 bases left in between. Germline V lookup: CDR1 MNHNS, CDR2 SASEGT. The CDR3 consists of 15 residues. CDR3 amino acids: CASSERSLAGNGYTF. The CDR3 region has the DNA TGTGCCAGCAGTGAGAGATCCCTCGCGGGAAATGGCTACACCTTC.

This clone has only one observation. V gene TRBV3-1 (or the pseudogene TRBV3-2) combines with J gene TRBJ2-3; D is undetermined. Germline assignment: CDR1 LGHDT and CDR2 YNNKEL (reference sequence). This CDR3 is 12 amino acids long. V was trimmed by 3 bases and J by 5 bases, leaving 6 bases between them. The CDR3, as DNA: TGTGCCAGCAGCCAGACCCAAGATACGCAGTATTTT. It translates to CASSQTQDTQYF.

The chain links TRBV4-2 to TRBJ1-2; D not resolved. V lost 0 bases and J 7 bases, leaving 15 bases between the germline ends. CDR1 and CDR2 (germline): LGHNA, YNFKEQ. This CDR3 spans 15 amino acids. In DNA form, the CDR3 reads TGTGCCAGCAGCCAAGAGGCGCGGCTGGGTGCTGGCTACACCTTC. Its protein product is CASSQEARLGAGYTF.

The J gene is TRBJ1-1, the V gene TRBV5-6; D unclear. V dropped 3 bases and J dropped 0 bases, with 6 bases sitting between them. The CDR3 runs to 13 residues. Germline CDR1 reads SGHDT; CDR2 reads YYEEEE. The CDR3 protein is CASSSGLNTEAFF. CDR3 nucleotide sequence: TGTGCCAGCAGCTCGGGCCTGAACACTGAAGCTTTCTTT.

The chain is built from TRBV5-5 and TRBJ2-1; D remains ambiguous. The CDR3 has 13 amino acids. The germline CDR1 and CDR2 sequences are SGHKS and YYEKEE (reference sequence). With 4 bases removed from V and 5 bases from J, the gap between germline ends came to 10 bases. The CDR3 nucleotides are TGTGCCAGCAGCCTTGGACCGAACAATGAGCAGTTCTTC. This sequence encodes CASSLGPNNEQFF.

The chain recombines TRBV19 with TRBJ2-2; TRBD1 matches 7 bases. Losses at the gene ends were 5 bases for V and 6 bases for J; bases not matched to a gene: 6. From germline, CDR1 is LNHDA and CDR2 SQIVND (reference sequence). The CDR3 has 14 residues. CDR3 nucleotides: TGTGCCAGTAGTGCCCGACAGGGAGCCGGGGAGCTGTTTTTT. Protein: CASSARQGAGELFF.

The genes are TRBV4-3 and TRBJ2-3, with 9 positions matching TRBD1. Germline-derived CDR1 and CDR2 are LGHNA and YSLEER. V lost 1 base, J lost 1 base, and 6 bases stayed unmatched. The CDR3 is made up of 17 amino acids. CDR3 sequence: CASSQGPDRGGTDTQYF. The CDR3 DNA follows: TGCGCCAGCAGCCAAGGCCCGGACAGGGGTGGCACAGATACGCAGTATTTT.

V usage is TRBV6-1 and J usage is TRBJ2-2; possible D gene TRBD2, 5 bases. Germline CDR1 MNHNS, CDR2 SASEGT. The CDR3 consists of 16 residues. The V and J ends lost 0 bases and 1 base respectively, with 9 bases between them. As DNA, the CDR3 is TGTGCCAGCAGTGAAGCAGCGGTACTGAACACCGGGGAGCTGTTTTTT. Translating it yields CASSEAAVLNTGELFF.

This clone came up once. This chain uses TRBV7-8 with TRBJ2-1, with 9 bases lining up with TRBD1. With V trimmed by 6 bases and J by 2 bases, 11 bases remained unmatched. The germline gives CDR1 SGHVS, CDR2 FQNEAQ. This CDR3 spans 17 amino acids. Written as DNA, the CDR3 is TGTGCCAGCAGTTCTACAGGGGGCTCGCCTGCCTACAATGAGCAGTTCTTC. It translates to CASSSTGGSPAYNEQFF.